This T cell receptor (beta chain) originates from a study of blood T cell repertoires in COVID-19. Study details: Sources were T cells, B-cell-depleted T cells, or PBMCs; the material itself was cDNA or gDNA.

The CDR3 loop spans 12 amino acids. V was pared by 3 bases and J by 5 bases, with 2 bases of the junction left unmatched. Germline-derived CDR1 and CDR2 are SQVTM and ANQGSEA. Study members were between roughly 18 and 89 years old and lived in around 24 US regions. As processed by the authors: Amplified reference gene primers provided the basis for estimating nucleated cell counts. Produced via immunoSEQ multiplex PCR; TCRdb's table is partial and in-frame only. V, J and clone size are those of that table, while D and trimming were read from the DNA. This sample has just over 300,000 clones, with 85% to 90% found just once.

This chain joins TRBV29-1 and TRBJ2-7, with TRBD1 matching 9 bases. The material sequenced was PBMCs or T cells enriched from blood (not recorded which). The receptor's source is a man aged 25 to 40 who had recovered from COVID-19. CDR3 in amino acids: CSVEGQGHEQYF. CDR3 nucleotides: TGCAGCGTTGAGGGACAGGGCCACGAGCAGTACTTC.